What follows are 3 T cell receptor beta chains derived from one specimen sequenced in a study of post-analysis software for immune sequencing data. Study observations and caveats: About five TRBV segments occurring more often in patients than controls included TRBV5-6, TRBV5-1 and TRBV20-1.

Researchers reported that TCR beta cDNA libraries carried unique molecular identifiers. In TCRdb, the PCR reads were re-called with MiXCR into one record per CDR3 protein. The sample consists of 430,000 or so distinct CDR3 sequences, 30% to 40% of them appearing once. No cognate antigen is known for these TCRs. Sequencing used blood. The receptors here all came from a girl aged 2 to 9 with multiple sclerosis.

A few counts support this clonotype. The rearrangement links TRBV5-6 to TRBJ2-1; 8 bases match TRBD2. This CDR3 region has 16 residues. Per germline, CDR1 SGHDT and CDR2 YYEEEE. J gave up 0 bases and V 4 bases, and 6 bases lay outside the gene matches. The CDR3 nucleotides read TGTGCCAGCAGCCCGCGGGGGGTTAGCTCCTACAATGAGCAGTTCTTC. It translates to CASSPRGVSSYNEQFF.

The chain couples TRBV7-2 to TRBJ2-1; 11 bases map to TRBD2. CDR3 length: 16 residues. V gave up 1 base and J gave up 5 bases; unmatched junction bases: 4. Germline CDR1 is SGHTA and CDR2 is FQGNSA. The CDR3 DNA reads TGTGCCAGCAGCTTAGGGCTTAGCGGGGGGGACAATGAGCAGTTCTTC. Protein product: CASSLGLSGGDNEQFF.

V is TRBV10-3 and J is TRBJ2-1; the D is unclear. There are 11 residues in the CDR3. Trimming took off 3 bases at V and 8 bases at J, with 5 bases between the two ends. Germline-derived CDR1 and CDR2 are ENHRY and SYGVKD. CDR3 amino acids: CAISDLDEQFF. The CDR3 DNA sequence: TGTGCCATCAGTGATCTCGATGAGCAGTTCTTC.